These 8 T cell receptor beta chains were all obtained from the same sample, sequenced in a study of human T cells and chemical hapten exposure (dated by TCRdb to 2020 to 2022). Library construction relied on RACE. The listed sequencing device is NextSeq 500. TCRdb cleaned the public reads at Q25 with fastp, built clones with MiXCR and kept in-frame beta chains. Merged by CDR3 protein, the rows form single entries marked with the most common genes and DNA. Counted in this sample were roughly 380,000 distinct CDR3 sequences; roughly 5.3% of them appeared once. Together, the top ten hold approximately 2.8% of the sample. The time point label corresponds to: pre-sensitization, week 0. The treatment or condition label corresponds to: therapeutic diphenylcyclopropenone sensitization with weekly scalp DPC. Sequences were derived from whole blood, sampled in connection with sensitization to the hapten diphenylcyclopropenone (DPC). These receptor sequences come from a woman aged 45 to 65 with alopecia areata. Some clones in this sample may be carry-over from other donors' samples.

Many counts were recorded for this clonotype. This sequence joins TRBV28 and TRBJ2-6; a possible D gene is TRBD1 (5 bases). Germline lookup yields CDR1 MDHEN and CDR2 SYDVKM. Trimming took off 3 bases at V and 1 base at J, with 7 bases between the two ends. This CDR3 is 15 amino acids long. CDR3 sequence: CASSFRVSGANVLTF. The CDR3 coding sequence is TGTGCCAGCAGTTTCAGGGTATCTGGGGCCAACGTCCTGACTTTC.

This clonotype came up a few times. The chain is built from TRBV29-1 and TRBJ2-5; D is possibly TRBD2 (6 bases). V was cut by 4 bases and J by 3 bases, with 12 bases left in between. The CDR3 sequence is 13 residues long. The germline V gene encodes CDR1 SQVTM and CDR2 ANQGSEA. The CDR3 is CSVVPGVEETQYF. Here the CDR3 DNA reads TGCAGCGTTGTACCGGGAGTGGAAGAGACCCAGTACTTC. The full variable domain, in which reference TRBV29-1 and TRBJ2-5 provide the parts outside the CDR3, is SAVISQKPSRDICQRGTSLTIQCQVDSQVTMMFWYRQQPGQSLTLIATANQGSEATYESGFVIDKFPISRPNLTFSTLTVSNMSPEDSSIYLCSVVPGVEETQYFGPGTRLLVL.

This clonotype was detected many times. CDR3 amino acids: CASSLVLSYNEQFF. The CDR3 DNA reads as TGTGCCAGCAGCTTAGTTTTAAGTTACAATGAGCAGTTCTTC. This chain connects TRBV11-2 to TRBJ2-1; D not resolved. Germline-derived CDR1 and CDR2 are SGHAT and FQNNGV. The germline V and J ends were trimmed by 1 base and 4 bases, with 8 bases remaining between them. This CDR3 is built from 14 residues.

This clonotype has only a few counts. The chain joins TRBV20-1 to TRBJ1-2; D not certain. V lost 5 bases, J lost 2 bases, and 12 bases lay in between. The length of the CDR3 is 13 residues. CDR1 and CDR2 (germline): DFQATT, SNEGSKA (reference sequence). The CDR3 coding sequence is TGCAGTGCTTCGGACGTCGCCAACTATGGCTACACCTTC. It specifies CSASDVANYGYTF.

This clonotype was seen ten or more times. CDR3 in DNA: TGTGCCAGCAGTTACTCGGCGGTTCCAAGCCACGAGCAGTACTTC. It translates to CASSYSAVPSHEQYF. The V call is TRBV6-5, the J call TRBJ2-7; D is unresolved. Trimming took 0 bases from V and 5 from J, leaving 14 bases between them. This CDR3 is built from 15 residues. Germline values: CDR1 MNHEY, CDR2 SVGAGI.

This clonotype has a handful of counts. The chain joins TRBV20-1 to TRBJ1-2; 9 bases map to TRBD1. The CDR3 covers 14 residues. Germline assignment: CDR1 DFQATT and CDR2 SNEGSKA (reference sequence). V shed 5 bases and J 4 bases; nucleotides not matched to a gene: 8. CDR3 coding DNA: TGCAGTGCTGAGTCCGGACAGGGGCTCTATGGCTACACCTTC. This gives the protein CSAESGQGLYGYTF.

This clonotype has a handful of counts. The chain combines TRBV6-2 or TRBV6-3 with TRBJ2-3; the D gene is possibly TRBD2 (5 bases). The length of the CDR3 is 14 residues. In germline, CDR1 is MNHEY, CDR2 SVGEGT. Trimming removed 4 bases at V and 1 base at J, with 9 bases between. CDR3 loop: CASSSGIGTDTQYF. The DNA of the CDR3 is TGTGCCAGCAGTTCCGGGATAGGCACAGATACGCAGTATTTT.

This clonotype was picked up many times. The chain links TRBV29-1 to TRBJ2-1, with 10 bases identical to TRBD2. The CDR3 extends over 16 amino acids. Trimming removed 6 bases from V and 4 bases from J; junction bases left unmatched: 12. CDR1 SQVTM and CDR2 ANQGSEA come from the germline V gene. CDR3 DNA sequence: TGCAGCGTCATGGGGCCAGCGGGAGGGAGGTACAATGAGCAGTTCTTC. Translated: CSVMGPAGGRYNEQFF.